Sequencing of this TCR beta chain was carried out in a study of human T cells and chemical hapten exposure. On the study more broadly: Weekly scalp doses of diphenylcyclopropenone were given to patients during the roughly 25-week study. Affected patients, primarily female, had alopecia areata, totalis or universalis. Findings and caveats of the study: No change in TCRs above 1 in 1000 frequency was produced by DPC sensitization.

This clonotype came up a few times. Its antigen remains unidentified. The time point was: pre-sensitization, week 0. Specified treatment: therapeutic diphenylcyclopropenone sensitization with weekly scalp DPC. TCRdb passed the RACE reads through MiXCR, listing each CDR3 protein once. The table lists about 80,000 distinct CDR3 sequences, 13% to 15% of them singletons. Germline V gene lookup returns CDR1 LGHNA and CDR2 YNFKEQ. This CDR3 has 17 residues. V was trimmed by 0 bases and J by 4 bases, leaving 16 bases between them. This rearrangement joins TRBV4-2 to TRBJ1-5; no firm D call. The sequence came from a woman aged 45-59 years with alopecia areata. Some clones in this sample may be carry-over from other donors' samples. Here the sequenced sample was whole blood, taken in connection with sensitization to the hapten diphenylcyclopropenone (DPC). CDR3 amino acids: CASSQDESGSKNQPQHF. The DNA for the CDR3 is TGTGCCAGCAGCCAAGATGAGTCGGGCTCAAAAAATCAGCCCCAGCATTTT.